This note documents a single T cell receptor beta chain sequence. This clone's antigen is unknown. Base qualities were left out, and no much larger clone turns up one base away. The CDR3 numbers 13 residues from cysteine through phenylalanine. Of the read, only the CDR3 DNA is kept; its 39 bases are in frame from base 1. For CDR1 and CDR2, the germline V gene lists SNHLY and FYNNEI. The junction shows trimming of 4 bases on V and 2 bases on J, plus 9 bases between the germline ends. Synthetic TCR analog templates were spiked into each PCR so that absolute template abundance could be estimated from read counts. Using the immunoSEQ assay, TCRbeta CDR3 regions were amplified from genomic DNA with bias-controlled V and J gene primers. Sequencing of rearranged TCRbeta segments was performed at approximately 20X coverage. In the paper's pipeline: Sequencing errors were corrected by clustering, and CDR3s were annotated against IMGT so that V, D and J genes could be assigned. Downstream analyses used only productive TCRbeta rearrangements, leaving out any out-of-frame or stop-codon sequences. To compute clonality, Shannon entropy was normalized by the log of the number of unique productive sequences and then subtracted from one. Fisher's exact test with Benjamini-Hochberg correction, at a threshold of adjusted p below 0.01, was used to find clones that differed between time points or between blood and tumor. TCRdb obtained this table from immuneACCESS and retained in-frame rearrangements with V and J assigned. These tables miss some clones; where compared with another copy, unresolved V genes account for less than half of the shortfall, and the remainder is unexplained. The V and J calls and clone size come from that table; D and trimming were worked out from the DNA. For this sample the table gives more than 35,000 clones, of which approximately 91% were detected only once. About 11% of the sample is held by the ten biggest clonotypes.

The data stem from a study of PD-L1 blockade in urothelial cancer (dated 2017 in TCRdb). A note on the overall study: Therapy was started at some point between 2014 and 2016 for all patients, and atezolizumab 1,200 mg was administered intravenously every 3 weeks. About 85% of the roughly 30 patients were males with bladder-origin urothelial cancer, and about 65% of the 29 reported a prior smoking history. An ECOG performance status of 0 or 1 was recorded for the patients, and 0 to 3 prior chemotherapy regimens had been received by the patients. Blood samples were analyzed at 3 weeks after treatment start (second dose) and at 6 weeks after treatment start. A median of about 150,000 T cells and approximately 86,000 unique TCRs was obtained from blood samples, and a median clonality of around 0.072 was observed. The study, an exploratory multi-omic analysis, examined somatic, immune and clinical correlates of response to PD-L1 blockade with atezolizumab in urothelial cancer. Pretreatment tumor samples, along with matched peripheral blood serially collected before and after atezolizumab treatment, were subjected to TCR sequencing. Durable clinical benefit was defined as a progression-free survival longer than 6 months, and TCR features were additionally tested against progression-free survival and overall survival. In the same patients who had TCR sequencing, pretreatment tumors also underwent whole exome sequencing and RNA sequencing. Under 10 patients achieved durable clinical benefit and approximately 20 did not. Twenty-nine patients had pretreatment blood TCR-seq, about 25 had at least one posttreatment blood collection, and about 25 had tumor TCR-seq.

The time point label for this specimen denotes: pretreatment peripheral blood. The cohort included about 30 patients with locally advanced or metastatic urothelial carcinoma who were treated at Memorial Sloan Kettering on a trial protocol. Peripheral blood mononuclear cells were collected pretreatment and during treatment, at between 1 and 8 total time points per patient. The Qiagen DNeasy Blood extraction kit was used to purify genomic DNA from total PBMCs and tumor samples. PBMCs were collected pretreatment and during treatment, and were isolated and stored as previously described. Summary of the overall study and its limitations: At 3 weeks after the start of treatment, tumor-associated TCR clones in peripheral blood had expanded more in patients with durable benefit (n of about 20, p = 0.022). A pretreatment peripheral blood TCR clonality below the median was linked to improved progression-free and overall survival. Because the sample size was small (n ≈ 27) and many of the analyses were exploratory, the results are meant to be hypothesis-generating.

This sequence uses TRBV2 and TRBJ2-7, and possibly TRBD2, on 6 matching bases. The sequence was obtained from a woman between 55 and 75 years old with urothelial cancer. The sequences come from PBMCs, collected around atezolizumab (anti-PD-L1) treatment. The DNA sequence reads TGTGCCAGCAGTGGGGGGGAAACCTACGAGCAGTACTTC. It translates to CASSGGETYEQYF.